This T cell receptor (beta chain) was captured by sequencing in a study of CD8+ T cells in alopecia areata. RNA was extracted and reverse transcribed into cDNA as the sequencing template. TCRdb's copy holds only in-frame clones and misses some; the assay was immunoSEQ multiplex PCR. The sample lists roughly 220,000 clones; approximately 67% were seen once. The sample's treatment: oral pan-JAK inhibitor, 5-10 mg twice daily. The CDR3 has 16 residues. Germline CDR1 and CDR2: MDHEN and SYDVKM. The V and J ends lost 10 bases and 0 bases, in that order; junction bases with no gene match: 9. The receptor comes from a human donor with alopecia areata. The sequencing used CD4+ T cells sorted from blood, collected at approximately week 42, from a patient treated with tofacitinib. V usage is TRBV28 and J usage is TRBJ2-6, with 7 bases identical to TRBD2. The CDR3, as DNA: TGTGCCACCTACGGACTAGACCTCTCTGGGGCCAACGTCCTGACTTTC. It codes for CATYGLDLSGANVLTF.